The clone carrying this T cell receptor (beta chain) has a handful of counts. The sample belongs to a study of blood T cell repertoires in COVID-19. As processed by the authors: The authors estimated nucleated cell counts from reference gene primer amplification. Clones were read by immunoSEQ multiplex PCR, and TCRdb kept only the in-frame ones, dropping some. V and J calls plus clone size are reproduced from that table; the DNA served to infer D and trimming. The sample contains 120,000 or so clones, around 86% of which appear only once. This TCR was sampled from a woman of 80 years or more with acute or convalescent COVID-19. Sequenced sample: peripheral blood.

Written as DNA, the CDR3 is TGTGCCAGCAGCCAAGATCGGGAGGGGACGGCTTTCTTT. This codes for CASSQDREGTAFF. The J gene is TRBJ1-1, the V gene TRBV14; tentative D call: TRBD1 (5 bases). CDR3 length equals 13 residues. Trimming shortened V by 0 bases and J by 11 bases, and 13 bases separated the two germline ends. Germline CDR1 reads SGHDN; CDR2 reads FVKESK.